This entry features one T cell receptor beta chain sequence. Germline-derived CDR1 and CDR2 are MNHEY and SVGAGI. Unmatched junction bases numbered 7, after V lost 7 bases and J lost 2 bases. The CDR3 covers 15 residues. The sample belongs to a study of blood T cell repertoires in COVID-19. Study details: Donors in the United States, Italy and Spain gave samples during acute or convalescent COVID-19. T cells, B-cell-depleted T cells, or PBMCs provided the cDNA or gDNA that served as material.

Study processing details: Amplified reference gene primers provided the basis for estimating nucleated cell counts. Some clones are missing from TCRdb's copy, which holds only in-frame ones; the method was immunoSEQ multiplex PCR. V and J calls and clone size follow that table, whereas D and trimming were derived from the DNA. The sample shows 150,000 to 200,000 clones, roughly 80% of them seen only once. Sequencing was done on a sample of peripheral blood. The clonotype was recovered from a man aged 55 to 70 with acute or convalescent COVID-19. The genes are TRBV6-5 and TRBJ2-1, with TRBD1 identical over 8 bases. DNA of the CDR3: TGTGCCAGCAAACACGACAGGGGTGCCTACAATGAGCAGTTCTTC. It codes for CASKHDRGAYNEQFF.